A selection of T cell receptor beta chains follows, all from one sample in a study of shared clonotypes between healthy human individuals. TCRdb keeps only in-frame clones here, not all; method: immunoSEQ multiplex PCR. The sample consists of approximately 1,500,000 clones, around 95% of them appearing once. The sequencing input was naive CD4+ T cells sorted from blood. These receptor sequences come from a young man in good health. CDR3s include the opening cysteine and the closing phenylalanine or tryptophan. D genes are given only for firm matches. Some rows mark clone size as missing; the rest say once, few, many or name a class of expanded clone.

CDR3 DNA: TGTGCCAGCTTCCGTTGGCCCAGTACCGGGGAGCTGTTTTTT; CDR3 protein: CASFRWPSTGELFF; clone size: NA; V gene: TRBV5-4; D gene: NA; J gene: TRBJ2-2
CDR3 DNA: TGTGCCAGCAGCTTAGGGACCGTCTACAATGAGCAGTTCTTC; CDR3 protein: CASSLGTVYNEQFF; clone size: NA; V gene: TRBV7-9; D gene: NA; J gene: TRBJ2-1
CDR3 DNA: TGTGCCATTCGGACAGGGATCGCAGATACGCAGTATTTT; CDR3 protein: CAIRTGIADTQYF; clone size: NA; V gene: TRBV10-3; D gene: TRBD1; J gene: TRBJ2-3
CDR3 DNA: TGTGCCAGCAGCCCGGGGAACACCGGGGAGCTGTTTTTT; CDR3 protein: CASSPGNTGELFF; clone size: NA; V gene: TRBV7-3; D gene: NA; J gene: TRBJ2-2
CDR3 DNA: TGTGCCAGCAGCTCCTCGGGTAGCGGTATAGCCAAAAACATTCAGTACTTC; CDR3 protein: CASSSSGSGIAKNIQYF; clone size: NA; V gene: TRBV7-2; D gene: NA; J gene: TRBJ2-4
CDR3 DNA: TGCGCCAGCAGCTTGGGGGACAGGGATCGTCACGAGCAGTACTTC; CDR3 protein: CASSLGDRDRHEQYF; clone size: once; V gene: TRBV5-1; D gene: TRBD1; J gene: TRBJ2-7
CDR3 DNA: TGTGCCAGTGCTTACGTTAGACGGGCAAACACAGATACGCAGTATTTT; CDR3 protein: CASAYVRRANTDTQYF; clone size: NA; V gene: TRBV19; D gene: NA; J gene: TRBJ2-3
CDR3 DNA: TGTGCCAGCAGTGCCCGACTAGCGGGAGCTGGGACCCAGTACTTC; CDR3 protein: CASSARLAGAGTQYF; clone size: NA; V gene: TRBV2; D gene: TRBD2; J gene: TRBJ2-5
CDR3 DNA: TGTGCCAGCAGCGCTAACCCCTCCGGGCCTCCCTACGAGCAGTACTTC; CDR3 protein: CASSANPSGPPYEQYF; clone size: NA; V gene: TRBV9; D gene: NA; J gene: TRBJ2-7
CDR3 DNA: TGTGCCAGTAGTGCTAGCGGGGCTTCCTACAATGAGCAGTTCTTC; CDR3 protein: CASSASGASYNEQFF; clone size: NA; V gene: TRBV19; D gene: TRBD2; J gene: TRBJ2-1
CDR3 DNA: TGTGCCAGTAGTATCATAGGACAGGGCAAGACTGAAGCTTTCTTT; CDR3 protein: CASSIIGQGKTEAFF; clone size: NA; V gene: TRBV19; D gene: TRBD1; J gene: TRBJ1-1
CDR3 DNA: TGCGCCAGCAGCCACAGGGCCCACCTTAAAAACACCGGGGAGCTGTTTTTT; CDR3 protein: CASSHRAHLKNTGELFF; clone size: NA; V gene: TRBV5-1; D gene: NA; J gene: TRBJ2-2
CDR3 DNA: TGCGCCAGCAGCTTTGACTCGGGAGGCGGCTATGAGCAGTTCTTC; CDR3 protein: CASSFDSGGGYEQFF; clone size: NA; V gene: TRBV5-1; D gene: TRBD2; J gene: TRBJ2-1
CDR3 DNA: TGTGCCAGCAGCTTTGGGGCAGGGCAAAACTCCTACAATGAGCAGTTCTTC; CDR3 protein: CASSFGAGQNSYNEQFF; clone size: NA; V gene: TRBV5-6; D gene: NA; J gene: TRBJ2-1
CDR3 DNA: TGTGCCAGCAGCTGGGGACTAGCGGGTTACAATGAGCAGTTCTTC; CDR3 protein: CASSWGLAGYNEQFF; clone size: NA; V gene: TRBV11-2; D gene: TRBD2; J gene: TRBJ2-1
CDR3 DNA: TGTGCCAGCAGTGTTGGTGCGGGAGCGGTCGAGCAGTACTTC; CDR3 protein: CASSVGAGAVEQYF; clone size: few; V gene: TRBV2; D gene: TRBD2; J gene: TRBJ2-7
CDR3 DNA: TGTGCCACCAGCAGAGATGTAAGATCAGGGGGTGGAAACACCATATATTTT; CDR3 protein: CATSRDVRSGGGNTIYF; clone size: NA; V gene: TRBV15; D gene: TRBD1; J gene: TRBJ1-3
CDR3 DNA: TGTGCCAGCAGCTTGGGTGGGGGGCGTGAAAAACTGTTTTTT; CDR3 protein: CASSLGGGREKLFF; clone size: NA; V gene: TRBV7-6; D gene: NA; J gene: TRBJ1-4
CDR3 DNA: TGTGCCAGCAGTTTAGGACAACCTCTCGAGAGCTACACCTTC; CDR3 protein: CASSLGQPLESYTF; clone size: NA; V gene: TRBV28; D gene: NA; J gene: TRBJ1-2
CDR3 DNA: TGTGCCAGCAGCTTGGCGGGGGCAGAGACCCAGTACTTC; CDR3 protein: CASSLAGAETQYF; clone size: NA; V gene: TRBV5-4; D gene: NA; J gene: TRBJ2-5
CDR3 DNA: TGTGCCAGCAGTTACTCGGGACTAGCGGGGGGTAAGCAGTTCTTC; CDR3 protein: CASSYSGLAGGKQFF; clone size: once; V gene: TRBV6-5; D gene: TRBD2; J gene: TRBJ2-1
CDR3 DNA: TGTGCCAGCAGATACCAAAATACCCACGAGCAGTACTTC; CDR3 protein: CASRYQNTHEQYF; clone size: NA; V gene: TRBV6-6; D gene: NA; J gene: TRBJ2-7
CDR3 DNA: TGCAGCGTAGGGGGATTGGGCAGGGCCGAGCAGTACTTC; CDR3 protein: CSVGGLGRAEQYF; clone size: once; V gene: TRBV29-1; D gene: NA; J gene: TRBJ2-7
CDR3 DNA: TGTGCCAGTAGTAGCCGGACTAGCGGGACGATTCGAGATACGCAGTATTTT; CDR3 protein: CASSSRTSGTIRDTQYF; clone size: NA; V gene: TRBV19; D gene: TRBD2; J gene: TRBJ2-3
CDR3 DNA: TGCGCCAGCAGCTTGGGAGGGACGGCTAGCAATCAGCCCCAGCATTTT; CDR3 protein: CASSLGGTASNQPQHF; clone size: NA; V gene: TRBV5-1; D gene: NA; J gene: TRBJ1-5
CDR3 DNA: TGCGCCAGCAGCCAGGGGACTAGCGGGGGGAAACAAGAGACCCAGTACTTC; CDR3 protein: CASSQGTSGGKQETQYF; clone size: NA; V gene: TRBV5-1; D gene: TRBD2; J gene: TRBJ2-5
CDR3 DNA: TGTGCCAGCAGCACTATCTTAGGTAAGGCAGGCCATGAGCAGTTCTTC; CDR3 protein: CASSTILGKAGHEQFF; clone size: NA; V gene: TRBV11-2; D gene: NA; J gene: TRBJ2-1
CDR3 DNA: TGTGCCAGCAGTATACAGGCCTCCTACGAGCAGTACTTC; CDR3 protein: CASSIQASYEQYF; clone size: NA; V gene: TRBV5-5; D gene: NA; J gene: TRBJ2-7
CDR3 DNA: TGTGCCAGCAGTACCGACAGGAGCCAAGAGACCCAGTACTTC; CDR3 protein: CASSTDRSQETQYF; clone size: NA; V gene: TRBV2; D gene: NA; J gene: TRBJ2-5
CDR3 DNA: TGTGCCAGCAGCTTGATGGACAGGGTGGGTCAGCCCCAGCATTTT; CDR3 protein: CASSLMDRVGQPQHF; clone size: NA; V gene: TRBV5-8; D gene: TRBD1; J gene: TRBJ1-5
CDR3 DNA: TGCGCCAGCAGCTTGGATGCGGGAAACTATGGCTACACCTTC; CDR3 protein: CASSLDAGNYGYTF; clone size: NA; V gene: TRBV5-1; D gene: NA; J gene: TRBJ1-2
CDR3 DNA: TGTGCCAGCAGCCCGGGCCCTAACACGAACTATGGCTACACCTTC; CDR3 protein: CASSPGPNTNYGYTF; clone size: NA; V gene: TRBV28; D gene: NA; J gene: TRBJ1-2
CDR3 DNA: TGTGCCAGCTCACGATGGCAGGGGGCATACAATGAGCAGTTCTTC; CDR3 protein: CASSRWQGAYNEQFF; clone size: NA; V gene: TRBV18; D gene: TRBD1; J gene: TRBJ2-1
CDR3 DNA: TGTGCCATCAGCCCGACAGTTAACACTGAAGCTTTCTTT; CDR3 protein: CAISPTVNTEAFF; clone size: NA; V gene: TRBV10-3; D gene: NA; J gene: TRBJ1-1
CDR3 DNA: TGTGCCAGCCCTTCACCGGGGGGGACCATATATTTT; CDR3 protein: CASPSPGGTIYF; clone size: NA; V gene: TRBV28; D gene: NA; J gene: TRBJ1-3
CDR3 DNA: TGTGCCAGCAGCCGGACAGGGCTCCGTATGGACACTGAAGCTTTCTTT; CDR3 protein: CASSRTGLRMDTEAFF; clone size: NA; V gene: TRBV7-2; D gene: TRBD1; J gene: TRBJ1-1
CDR3 DNA: TGTGCCAGCAGTAGACTAGCGGAAACCTCCTACGAGCAGTACTTC; CDR3 protein: CASSRLAETSYEQYF; clone size: NA; V gene: TRBV28; D gene: TRBD2; J gene: TRBJ2-7
CDR3 DNA: TGCGCCAGCAGCCGATCCTCAGGGGCTGGGGCCAACGTCCTGACTTTC; CDR3 protein: CASSRSSGAGANVLTF; clone size: NA; V gene: TRBV5-1; D gene: NA; J gene: TRBJ2-6
CDR3 DNA: TGTGCCAGCAGCTTGGCCTCGTTCAAAGCTTTCTTT; CDR3 protein: CASSLASFKAFF; clone size: NA; V gene: TRBV5-5; D gene: NA; J gene: TRBJ1-1
CDR3 DNA: TGTGCCAGTAGCTGGGACTCCTACACTGAAGCTTTCTTT; CDR3 protein: CASSWDSYTEAFF; clone size: NA; V gene: TRBV19; D gene: NA; J gene: TRBJ1-1
CDR3 DNA: TGTGCCAGCAGCGTCGGACACCTCTCCTACAATGAGCAGTTCTTC; CDR3 protein: CASSVGHLSYNEQFF; clone size: NA; V gene: TRBV9; D gene: NA; J gene: TRBJ2-1
CDR3 DNA: TGTGCCAGCAGCTTACGACAGGGGGCTGACGAGCAGTACTTC; CDR3 protein: CASSLRQGADEQYF; clone size: NA; V gene: TRBV11-2; D gene: TRBD1; J gene: TRBJ2-7
CDR3 DNA: TGTGCCAGCAGCTTAGCTCTAGCGGGGAACACCGGGGAGCTGTTTTTT; CDR3 protein: CASSLALAGNTGELFF; clone size: NA; V gene: TRBV11-3; D gene: TRBD2; J gene: TRBJ2-2
CDR3 DNA: TGCGCCAGCAGCCTTGCCGGGGTAGCGGGAGTTCAGGAGACCCAGTACTTC; CDR3 protein: CASSLAGVAGVQETQYF; clone size: NA; V gene: TRBV5-1; D gene: TRBD2; J gene: TRBJ2-5
CDR3 DNA: TGTGCCAGCAGCGTAGGTCTGGGACAGGTTTGGAACACTGAAGCTTTCTTT; CDR3 protein: CASSVGLGQVWNTEAFF; clone size: NA; V gene: TRBV9; D gene: TRBD1; J gene: TRBJ1-1
CDR3 DNA: TGTGCCAGCAGTGAATTTCGACGCCAAGAGACCCAGTACTTC; CDR3 protein: CASSEFRRQETQYF; clone size: NA; V gene: TRBV6-1; D gene: NA; J gene: TRBJ2-5
CDR3 DNA: TGTGCCAGCAGCCCCCGGGAGGGTGACCACAATGAGCAGTTCTTC; CDR3 protein: CASSPREGDHNEQFF; clone size: NA; V gene: TRBV5-4; D gene: TRBD2; J gene: TRBJ2-1
CDR3 DNA: TGTGCCAGCAGTACCGGGACGGTGAACACTGAAGCTTTCTTT; CDR3 protein: CASSTGTVNTEAFF; clone size: NA; V gene: TRBV6-6; D gene: NA; J gene: TRBJ1-1
CDR3 DNA: TGTGCCAGCAGTGACAGGGGACTTGCTTATAGCAATCAGCCCCAGCATTTT; CDR3 protein: CASSDRGLAYSNQPQHF; clone size: NA; V gene: TRBV27; D gene: TRBD1; J gene: TRBJ1-5
CDR3 DNA: TGTGCCAGCAGTTCCCATAAAGGAGTAGCGGGAGCTCCAAGCTCCTACAATGAGCAGTTCTTC; CDR3 protein: CASSSHKGVAGAPSSYNEQFF; clone size: NA; V gene: TRBV27; D gene: TRBD2; J gene: TRBJ2-1
CDR3 DNA: TGTGCCAGCAGCGGTTTTGACAGGGCTGGAGGCTACACCTTC; CDR3 protein: CASSGFDRAGGYTF; clone size: NA; V gene: TRBV9; D gene: TRBD1; J gene: TRBJ1-2
CDR3 DNA: TGTGCCAGCAGCTGGTACGACAATGAGCAGTTCTTC; CDR3 protein: CASSWYDNEQFF; clone size: NA; V gene: TRBV14; D gene: NA; J gene: TRBJ2-1
CDR3 DNA: TGTGCCATCAGTGTGGGCGGTCAGAGGGATACGCAGTATTTT; CDR3 protein: CAISVGGQRDTQYF; clone size: NA; V gene: TRBV10-3; D gene: NA; J gene: TRBJ2-3
CDR3 DNA: TGTGCCAGCTCGCCCGCGGGGGGGGTCCCGTTCTTC; CDR3 protein: CASSPAGGVPFF; clone size: NA; V gene: TRBV18; D gene: TRBD2; J gene: TRBJ2-1
CDR3 DNA: TGTGCCAGCAGCCCTCGAGGGGCCAACGTCCTGACTTTC; CDR3 protein: CASSPRGANVLTF; clone size: NA; V gene: TRBV5-6; D gene: NA; J gene: TRBJ2-6
CDR3 DNA: TGTGCCAGCAGACTAGCGGGAGGGCCCTTGGAGACCCAGTACTTC; CDR3 protein: CASRLAGGPLETQYF; clone size: NA; V gene: TRBV6-1; D gene: TRBD2; J gene: TRBJ2-5
CDR3 DNA: TGCGCCAGCAGCTTTTTCGGGGCGAGCGGACCCGCAGCAGATACGCAGTATTTT; CDR3 protein: CASSFFGASGPAADTQYF; clone size: NA; V gene: TRBV5-1; D gene: NA; J gene: TRBJ2-3
CDR3 DNA: TGTGCCAGCAGTACTACCGGCGACAGGGCTAATCAGCCCCAGCATTTT; CDR3 protein: CASSTTGDRANQPQHF; clone size: NA; V gene: TRBV28; D gene: TRBD1; J gene: TRBJ1-5
CDR3 DNA: TGCGCCAGCAGCTTCCCCGGGTTCGAGCAGTACTTC; CDR3 protein: CASSFPGFEQYF; clone size: NA; V gene: TRBV5-1; D gene: NA; J gene: TRBJ2-7